This T cell receptor beta chain was captured by sequencing in a study of shared clonotypes between healthy human individuals. The table came from immunoSEQ multiplex PCR; TCRdb's copy has only in-frame clones and leaves some out. The sample lists 2 million to 3 million clones, roughly 93% seen once, with about 0.38% in the top ten. V dropped 4 bases and J dropped 0 bases, with 14 bases sitting between them. The CDR3 is made up of 16 amino acids. Germline V gene lookup returns CDR1 SGHNT and CDR2 YYREEE (reference sequence). The TCR was taken from a man aged 18 to 35 in good health. Some clones in this sample may be carry-over from other donors' samples. This chain connects TRBV5-4 to TRBJ2-1, with a tentative D call TRBD2 (6 bases). The sample consisted of naive CD4+ T cells from PBMCs. Subset in this sample: CD45RA+ positively selected. CDR3 sequence reads: CASSTYSGSSYNEQFF. The CDR3 DNA follows: TGTGCCAGCAGCACATATAGCGGTAGCTCCTACAATGAGCAGTTCTTC.